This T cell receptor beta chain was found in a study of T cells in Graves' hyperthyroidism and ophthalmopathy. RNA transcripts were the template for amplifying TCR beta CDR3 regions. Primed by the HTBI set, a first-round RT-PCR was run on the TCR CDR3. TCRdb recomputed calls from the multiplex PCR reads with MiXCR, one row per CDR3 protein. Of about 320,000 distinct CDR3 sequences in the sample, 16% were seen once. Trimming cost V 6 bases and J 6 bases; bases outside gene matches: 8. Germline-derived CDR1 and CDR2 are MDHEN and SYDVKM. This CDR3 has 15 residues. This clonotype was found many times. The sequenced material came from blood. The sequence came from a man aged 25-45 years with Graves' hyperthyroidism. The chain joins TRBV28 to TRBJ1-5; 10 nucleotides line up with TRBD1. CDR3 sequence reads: CASRPDRGPGQPQHF. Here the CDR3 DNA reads TGTGCCAGCAGACCCGACAGGGGGCCGGGTCAGCCCCAGCATTTT. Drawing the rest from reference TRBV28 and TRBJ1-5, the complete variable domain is DVKVTQSSRYLVKRTGEKVFLECVQDMDHENMFWYRQDPGLGLRLIYFSYDVKMKEKGDIPEGYSVSREKKERFSLILESASTNQTSMYLCASRPDRGPGQPQHFGDGTRLSIL.